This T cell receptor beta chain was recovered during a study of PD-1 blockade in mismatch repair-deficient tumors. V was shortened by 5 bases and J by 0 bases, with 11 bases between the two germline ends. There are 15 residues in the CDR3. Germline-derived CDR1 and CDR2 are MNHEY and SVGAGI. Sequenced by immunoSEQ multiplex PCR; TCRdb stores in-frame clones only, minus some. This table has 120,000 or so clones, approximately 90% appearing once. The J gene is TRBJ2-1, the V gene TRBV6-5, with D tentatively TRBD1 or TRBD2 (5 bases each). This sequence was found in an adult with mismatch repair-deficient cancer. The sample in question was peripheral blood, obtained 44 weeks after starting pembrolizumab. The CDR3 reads CASSRDPSSYNEQFF. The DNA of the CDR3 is TGTGCCAGCAGTCGGGACCCGAGCTCCTACAATGAGCAGTTCTTC.